This T cell receptor (beta chain) was sequenced in a study of OX40 agonist ivuxolimab in advanced cancers. This CDR3 has 13 residues. V was cut by 5 bases and J by 7 bases, with 14 bases left in between. Germline V CDR1 and CDR2: LNHDA, SQIVND (reference sequence). Repertoires were generated with immunoSEQ multiplex PCR, while TCRdb's copy carries only in-frame clones and drops some. The sample lists just over 80,000 clones; roughly 84% were seen once. This TCR was sampled from an adult with an advanced solid tumor such as melanoma, head and neck, liver or kidney cancer. The sample was CD4+ or CD8+ T cells sorted from blood, taken in a trial of the OX40 agonist ivuxolimab. The chain couples TRBV19 to TRBJ1-2, with no clear D. CDR3 coding DNA: TGTGCCAGTAGTCTCGCGACCGGCAGTGGCTACACCTTC. It translates to CASSLATGSGYTF.